This T cell receptor beta chain appears in the sequencing data of a study of blood T cell repertoires in COVID-19. Study as a whole: The analysed material was cDNA or gDNA that came from T cells, B-cell-depleted T cells, or PBMCs.

The CDR3 is made up of 11 amino acids. Germline values: CDR1 MNHNS, CDR2 SASEGT. V dropped 3 bases and J dropped 7 bases, with 4 bases sitting between them. Data came from immunoSEQ multiplex PCR; TCRdb stores just in-frame clones and leaves some out. The table lists approximately 170,000 clones, about four fifths of them singletons. The source material was peripheral blood. This clonotype was obtained from a woman older than 75 with active or convalescent COVID-19. The rearrangement joins TRBV6-1 to TRBJ1-3; D is undetermined. CDR3 loop: CASSDRNTIYF. CDR3 DNA: TGTGCCAGCAGTGATCGGAACACCATATATTTT.